This TCR beta chain was sequenced during a study of CD8 T cells in Susac syndrome. About the study: Patients with Susac syndrome were therapy-naive, treated with corticosteroids, or treated with intravenous immunoglobulin alone when blood was collected.

Roughly 0.45 to 1 ug RNA was reverse transcribed with random hexamers. Across 54 Vbeta and 13 Jbeta, TCR beta CDR3 was amplified with immunoSEQ multiplex PCR. MiXCR was run by TCRdb on the immunoSEQ multiplex PCR reads, yielding one entry per CDR3 protein. This repertoire shows fewer than 140,000 distinct CDR3 sequences, approximately 95% found once; its top ten account for over 0.4%. The CDR3 runs to 8 residues. Trimming took off 3 bases at V and 9 bases at J, with 0 bases between the two ends. Per germline, CDR1 SQVTM and CDR2 ANQGSEA. This sequence joins TRBV29-1 and TRBJ2-1; D not certain. The sequence derives from a human donor with Susac syndrome. Source material: CD8+ T cells from PBMCs. This CDR3 reads CSVDEQFF. As DNA, the CDR3 is TGCAGCGTTGATGAGCAGTTCTTC.